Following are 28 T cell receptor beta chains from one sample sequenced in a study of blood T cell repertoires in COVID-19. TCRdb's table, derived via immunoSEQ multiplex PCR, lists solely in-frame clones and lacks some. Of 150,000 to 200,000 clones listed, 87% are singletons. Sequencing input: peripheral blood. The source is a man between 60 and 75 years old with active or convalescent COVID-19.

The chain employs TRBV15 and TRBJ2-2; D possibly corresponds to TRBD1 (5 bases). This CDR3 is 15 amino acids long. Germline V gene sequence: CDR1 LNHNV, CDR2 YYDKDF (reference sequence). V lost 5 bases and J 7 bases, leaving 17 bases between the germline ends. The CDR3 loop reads CATSPRRSGNGELFF. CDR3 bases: TGTGCCACCAGCCCGCGACGTTCAGGGAACGGGGAGCTGTTTTTT.

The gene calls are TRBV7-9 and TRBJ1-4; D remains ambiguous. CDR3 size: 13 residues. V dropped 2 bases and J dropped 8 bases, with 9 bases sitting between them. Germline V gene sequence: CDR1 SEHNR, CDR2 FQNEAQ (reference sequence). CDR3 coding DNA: TGTGCCAGCAGCTTAACGAGGGAGGAAAAACTGTTTTTT. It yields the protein CASSLTREEKLFF.

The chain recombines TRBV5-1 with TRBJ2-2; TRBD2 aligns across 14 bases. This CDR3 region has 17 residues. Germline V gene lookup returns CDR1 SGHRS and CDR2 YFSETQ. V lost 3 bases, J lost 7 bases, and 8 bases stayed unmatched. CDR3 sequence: CASSSGTSGGAGGELFF. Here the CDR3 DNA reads TGCGCCAGCAGCTCGGGGACTAGCGGGGGTGCTGGCGGGGAGCTGTTTTTT. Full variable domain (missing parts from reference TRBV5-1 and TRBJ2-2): KAGVTQTPRYLIKTRGQQVTLSCSPISGHRSVSWYQQTPGQGLQFLFEYFSETQRNKGNFPGRFSGRQFSNSRSEMNVSTLELGDSALYLCASSSGTSGGAGGELFFGEGSRLTVL.

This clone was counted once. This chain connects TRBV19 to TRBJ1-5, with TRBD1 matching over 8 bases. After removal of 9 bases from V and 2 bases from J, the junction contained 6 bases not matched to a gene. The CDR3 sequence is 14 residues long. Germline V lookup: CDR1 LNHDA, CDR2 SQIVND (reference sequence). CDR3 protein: CASNDRGGNQPQHF. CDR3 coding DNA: TGTGCCAGCAACGACAGGGGAGGCAATCAGCCCCAGCATTTT.

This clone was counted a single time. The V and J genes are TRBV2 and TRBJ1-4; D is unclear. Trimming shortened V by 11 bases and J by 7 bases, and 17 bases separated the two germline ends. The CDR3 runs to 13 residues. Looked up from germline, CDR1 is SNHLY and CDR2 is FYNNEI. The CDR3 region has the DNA TGTGCCCAGCAAATAACCGAGGGTGAAAAACTGTTTTTT. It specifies CAQQITEGEKLFF.

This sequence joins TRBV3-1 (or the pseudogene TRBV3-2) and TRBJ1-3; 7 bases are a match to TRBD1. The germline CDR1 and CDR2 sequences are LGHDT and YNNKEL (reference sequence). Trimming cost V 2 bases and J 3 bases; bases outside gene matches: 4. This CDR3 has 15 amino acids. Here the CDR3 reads CASSQNRGYGNTIYF. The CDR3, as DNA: TGTGCCAGCAGCCAAAACAGGGGTTATGGAAACACCATATATTTT.

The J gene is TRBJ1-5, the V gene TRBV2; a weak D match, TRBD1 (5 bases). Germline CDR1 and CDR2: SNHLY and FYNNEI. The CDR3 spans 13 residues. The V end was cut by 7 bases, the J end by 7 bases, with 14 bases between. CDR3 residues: CASMRGNRQPQHF. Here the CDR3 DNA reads TGTGCCAGCATGCGGGGGAATCGGCAGCCCCAGCATTTT. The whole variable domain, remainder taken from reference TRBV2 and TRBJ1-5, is EPEVTQTPSHQVTQMGQEVILRCVPISNHLYFYWYRQILGQKVEFLVSFYNNEISEKSEIFDDQFSVERPDGSNFTLKIRSTKLEDSAMYFCASMRGNRQPQHFGDGTRLSIL.

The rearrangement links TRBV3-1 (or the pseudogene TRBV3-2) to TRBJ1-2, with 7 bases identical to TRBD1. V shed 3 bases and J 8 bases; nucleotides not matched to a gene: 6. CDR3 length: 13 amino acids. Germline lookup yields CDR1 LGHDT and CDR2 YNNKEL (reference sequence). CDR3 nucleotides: TGTGCCAGCAGCCAGAACGGACAGGAGGGCTACACCTTC. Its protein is CASSQNGQEGYTF.

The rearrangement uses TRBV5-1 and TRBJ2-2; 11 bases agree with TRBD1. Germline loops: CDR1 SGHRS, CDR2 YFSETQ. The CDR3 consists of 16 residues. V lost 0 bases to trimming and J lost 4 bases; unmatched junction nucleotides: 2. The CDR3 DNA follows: TGCGCCAGCAGCTTGGCGGGGACAGGGGGCACCGGGGAGCTGTTTTTT. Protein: CASSLAGTGGTGELFF.

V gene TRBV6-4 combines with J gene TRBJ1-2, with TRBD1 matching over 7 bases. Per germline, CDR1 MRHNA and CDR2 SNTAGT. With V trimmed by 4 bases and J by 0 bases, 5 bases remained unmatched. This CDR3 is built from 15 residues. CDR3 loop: CASSVGTASNYGYTF. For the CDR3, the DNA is TGTGCCAGCAGTGTCGGGACAGCTTCTAACTATGGCTACACCTTC.

The CDR3 spells CASSTSGGLDTQYF. The CDR3 bases are TGTGCCAGCAGCACTTCCGGGGGTTTAGATACGCAGTATTTT. V usage is TRBV9 and J usage is TRBJ2-3; D is perhaps TRBD2 (6 bases). V dropped 4 bases and J dropped 5 bases, with 14 bases sitting between them. The CDR3 length is 14 residues. The germline V gene has CDR1 SGDLS and CDR2 YYNGEE.

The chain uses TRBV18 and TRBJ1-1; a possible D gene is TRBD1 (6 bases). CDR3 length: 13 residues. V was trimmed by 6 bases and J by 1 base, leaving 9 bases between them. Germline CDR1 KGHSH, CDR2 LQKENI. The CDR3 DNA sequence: TGTGCCAGCTCGACAGGACGGAACACTGAAGCTTTCTTT. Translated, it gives CASSTGRNTEAFF.

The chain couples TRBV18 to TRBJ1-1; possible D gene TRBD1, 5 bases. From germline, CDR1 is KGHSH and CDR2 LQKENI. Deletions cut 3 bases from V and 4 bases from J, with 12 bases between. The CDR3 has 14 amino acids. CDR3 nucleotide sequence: TGTGCCAGCTCACCGGACCACGGGGGCACTGAAGCTTTCTTT. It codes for CASSPDHGGTEAFF.

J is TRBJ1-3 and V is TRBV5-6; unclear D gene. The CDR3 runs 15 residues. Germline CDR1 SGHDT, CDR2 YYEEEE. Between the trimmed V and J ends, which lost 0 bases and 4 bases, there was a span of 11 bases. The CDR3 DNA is TGTGCCAGCAGCTTGGGGAGGCCGTCGGGAAACACCATATATTTT. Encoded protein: CASSLGRPSGNTIYF.

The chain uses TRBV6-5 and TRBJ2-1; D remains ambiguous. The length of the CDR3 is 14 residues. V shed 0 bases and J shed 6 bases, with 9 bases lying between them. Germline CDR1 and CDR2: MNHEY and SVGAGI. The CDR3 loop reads CASSYSMAGNEQFF. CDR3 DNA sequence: TGTGCCAGCAGTTACTCGATGGCAGGCAATGAGCAGTTCTTC.

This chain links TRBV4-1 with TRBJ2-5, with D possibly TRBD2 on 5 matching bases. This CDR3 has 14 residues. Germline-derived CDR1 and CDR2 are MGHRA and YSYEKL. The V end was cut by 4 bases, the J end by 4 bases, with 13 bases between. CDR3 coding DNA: TGCGCCAGCAGCCTCGAATGGGGAGCAGAGACCCAGTACTTC. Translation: CASSLEWGAETQYF.

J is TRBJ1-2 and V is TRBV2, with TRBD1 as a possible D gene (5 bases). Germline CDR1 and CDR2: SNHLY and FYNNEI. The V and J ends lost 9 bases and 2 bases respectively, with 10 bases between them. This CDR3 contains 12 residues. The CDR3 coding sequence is TGTGCCAGGAAGGGGTGGAACTATGGCTACACCTTC. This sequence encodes CARKGWNYGYTF.

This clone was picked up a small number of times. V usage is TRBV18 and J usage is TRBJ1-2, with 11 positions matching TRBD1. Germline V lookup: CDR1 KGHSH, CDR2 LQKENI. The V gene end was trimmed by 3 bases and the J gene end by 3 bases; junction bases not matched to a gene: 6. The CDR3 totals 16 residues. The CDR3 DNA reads TGTGCCAGCTCACCGACGGCGGGACAGGGGGACTATGGCTACACCTTC. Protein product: CASSPTAGQGDYGYTF.

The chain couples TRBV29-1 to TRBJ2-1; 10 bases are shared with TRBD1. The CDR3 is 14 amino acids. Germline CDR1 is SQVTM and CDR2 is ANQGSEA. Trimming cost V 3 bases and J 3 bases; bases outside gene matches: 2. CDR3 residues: CSVETGGGYNEQFF. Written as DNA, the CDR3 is TGCAGCGTTGAGACAGGGGGCGGCTACAATGAGCAGTTCTTC.

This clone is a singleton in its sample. CDR3 region: CATSAADTAKDTQYF. CDR3 bases: TGTGCCACCAGTGCCGCGGACACTGCAAAAGATACGCAGTATTTT. The gene calls are TRBV24-1 and TRBJ2-3, with D possibly matching TRBD1 (5 bases). Germline CDR1 reads KGHDR; CDR2 reads SFDVKD. Trimming removed 5 bases at V and 5 bases at J, with 16 bases between. The CDR3 has 15 residues.

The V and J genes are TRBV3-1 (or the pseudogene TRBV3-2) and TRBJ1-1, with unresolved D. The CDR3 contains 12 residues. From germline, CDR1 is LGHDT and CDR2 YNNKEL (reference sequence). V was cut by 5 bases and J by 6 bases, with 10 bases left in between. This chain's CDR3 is CASSDPGAEAFF. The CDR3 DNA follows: TGTGCCAGCAGCGACCCAGGCGCTGAAGCTTTCTTT.

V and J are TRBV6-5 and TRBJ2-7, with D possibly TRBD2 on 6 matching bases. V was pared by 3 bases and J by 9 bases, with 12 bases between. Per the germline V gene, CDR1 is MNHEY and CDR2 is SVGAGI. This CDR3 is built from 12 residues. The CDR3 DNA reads TGTGCCAGCAGTTATAGGGGCGGGGCGCAGTACTTC. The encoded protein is CASSYRGGAQYF.

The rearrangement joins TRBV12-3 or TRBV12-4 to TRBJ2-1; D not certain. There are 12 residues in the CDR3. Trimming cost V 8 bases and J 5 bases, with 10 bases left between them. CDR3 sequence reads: CASRGRDNEQFF. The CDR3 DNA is TGTGCCAGCCGCGGCCGGGACAATGAGCAGTTCTTC.

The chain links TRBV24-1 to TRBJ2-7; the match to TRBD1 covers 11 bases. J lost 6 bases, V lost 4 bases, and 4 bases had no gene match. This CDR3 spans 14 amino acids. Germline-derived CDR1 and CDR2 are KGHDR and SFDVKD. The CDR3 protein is CATSEGQGVCEQYF. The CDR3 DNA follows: TGTGCCACCAGTGAGGGACAGGGGGTCTGCGAGCAGTACTTC.

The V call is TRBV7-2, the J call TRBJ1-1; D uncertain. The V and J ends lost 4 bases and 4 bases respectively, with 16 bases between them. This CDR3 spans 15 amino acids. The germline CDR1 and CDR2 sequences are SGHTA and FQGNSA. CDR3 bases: TGTGCCAGCAGCTCCCTAGACTGGGAGGGCACTGAAGCTTTCTTT. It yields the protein CASSSLDWEGTEAFF.

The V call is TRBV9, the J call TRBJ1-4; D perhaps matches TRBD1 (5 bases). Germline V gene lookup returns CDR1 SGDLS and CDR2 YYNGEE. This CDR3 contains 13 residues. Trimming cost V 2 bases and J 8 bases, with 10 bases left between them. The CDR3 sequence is CASSVRGREKLFF. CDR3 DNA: TGTGCCAGCAGCGTCCGGGGGAGGGAAAAACTGTTTTTT.

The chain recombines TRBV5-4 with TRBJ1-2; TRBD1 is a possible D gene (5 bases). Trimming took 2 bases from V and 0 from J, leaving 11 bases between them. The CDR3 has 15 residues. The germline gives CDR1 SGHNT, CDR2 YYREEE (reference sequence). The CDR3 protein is CASSLSGIPNYGYTF. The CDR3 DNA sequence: TGTGCCAGCAGCTTATCAGGGATTCCTAACTATGGCTACACCTTC.

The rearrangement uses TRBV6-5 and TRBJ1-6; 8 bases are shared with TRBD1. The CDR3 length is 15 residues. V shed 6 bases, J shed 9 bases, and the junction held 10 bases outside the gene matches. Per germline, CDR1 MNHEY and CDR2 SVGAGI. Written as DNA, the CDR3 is TGTGCCAGCAGACAAATACAGGGGGGCGGTTCACCCCTCCACTTT. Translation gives CASRQIQGGGSPLHF.